This T cell receptor beta chain originates from a study of CD8+ T cells in alopecia areata. Treatment of the sample: oral pan-JAK inhibitor, 5-10 mg twice daily. The length of the CDR3 is 14 residues. CDR1 and CDR2 from the germline V gene are SQVTM and ANQGSEA. Trimming removed 0 bases from V and 6 bases from J, with 14 bases in between. Whole-study findings and limits: Scalp clonality dropped significantly under tofacitinib, as did expanded CD8+ top-100 clones.

Extraction of RNA preceded its reverse transcription into cDNA, which served as the sequencing template. Sequencing used immunoSEQ multiplex PCR; TCRdb keeps in-frame clones, though not all of them. The sample has 150,000 to 200,000 clones; 58% are singletons. This clone was counted between two and nine times. Its antigen is unidentified. V and J are TRBV29-1 and TRBJ2-5; D may be TRBD2 (6 bases). The receptor was derived from a human donor with alopecia areata. Sequences were derived from CD4+ T cells sorted from blood, sampled at approximately week 60, from a patient treated with tofacitinib. CDR3 nucleotide sequence: TGCAGCGTTGAAGATCAGGTGGGACTGCAGACCCAGTACTTC. It encodes CSVEDQVGLQTQYF.